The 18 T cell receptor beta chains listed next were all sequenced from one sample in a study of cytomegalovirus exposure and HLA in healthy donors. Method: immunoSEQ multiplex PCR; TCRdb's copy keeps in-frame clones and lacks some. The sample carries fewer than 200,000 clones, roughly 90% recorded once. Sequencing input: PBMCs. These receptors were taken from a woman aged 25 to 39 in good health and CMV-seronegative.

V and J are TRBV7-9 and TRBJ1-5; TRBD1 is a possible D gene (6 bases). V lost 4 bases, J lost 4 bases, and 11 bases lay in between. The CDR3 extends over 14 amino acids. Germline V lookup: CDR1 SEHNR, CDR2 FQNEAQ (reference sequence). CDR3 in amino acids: CASSSQGTNQPQHF. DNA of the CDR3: TGTGCCAGCAGCTCGCAGGGGACAAATCAGCCCCAGCATTTT.

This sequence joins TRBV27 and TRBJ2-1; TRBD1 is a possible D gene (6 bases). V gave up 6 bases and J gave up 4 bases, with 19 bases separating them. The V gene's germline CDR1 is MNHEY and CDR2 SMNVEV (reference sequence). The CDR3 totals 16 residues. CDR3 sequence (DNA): TGTGCCAGCAGATCCGGGGACACGGAAGCTTACAATGAGCAGTTCTTC. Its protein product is CASRSGDTEAYNEQFF.

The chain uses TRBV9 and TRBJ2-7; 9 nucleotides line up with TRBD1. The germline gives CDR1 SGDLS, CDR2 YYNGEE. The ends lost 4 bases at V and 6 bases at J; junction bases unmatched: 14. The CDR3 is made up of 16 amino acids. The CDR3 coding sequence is TGTGCCAGCAGCCCGGGGACAGGGAGCTCCCCGTTCGAGCAGTACTTC. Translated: CASSPGTGSSPFEQYF.

For the CDR3, the DNA is TGTGCCAGCAGTTCCCCGGGGGGAATGAACACTGAAGCTTTCTTT. This encodes CASSSPGGMNTEAFF. The rearrangement joins TRBV28 to TRBJ1-1, with D possibly matching TRBD1 (5 bases). CDR3 length: 15 amino acids. CDR1 and CDR2 from the germline V gene are MDHEN and SYDVKM. Trimming left V 4 bases short and J 0 bases short, with 12 bases between.

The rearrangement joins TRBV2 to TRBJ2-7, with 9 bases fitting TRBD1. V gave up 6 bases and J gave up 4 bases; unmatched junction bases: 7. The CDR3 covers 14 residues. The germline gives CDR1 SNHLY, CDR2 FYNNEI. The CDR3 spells CASRGQGKGYEQYF. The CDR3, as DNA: TGTGCCAGCAGGGGACAGGGCAAGGGATACGAGCAGTACTTC.

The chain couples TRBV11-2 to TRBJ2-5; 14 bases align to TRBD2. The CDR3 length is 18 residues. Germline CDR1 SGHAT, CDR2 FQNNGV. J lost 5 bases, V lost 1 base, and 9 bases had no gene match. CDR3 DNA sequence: TGTGCCAGCAGCTTAGGACTTAGGACTAGCGGGAGGTGGGAGACCCAGTACTTC. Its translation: CASSLGLRTSGRWETQYF.

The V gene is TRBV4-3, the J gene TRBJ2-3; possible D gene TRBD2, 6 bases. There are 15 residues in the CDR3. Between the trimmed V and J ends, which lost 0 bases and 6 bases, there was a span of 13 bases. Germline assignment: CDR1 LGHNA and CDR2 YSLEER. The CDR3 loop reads CASSQEGRSADTQYF. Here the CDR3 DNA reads TGCGCCAGCAGCCAAGAGGGGAGGTCAGCGGATACGCAGTATTTT.

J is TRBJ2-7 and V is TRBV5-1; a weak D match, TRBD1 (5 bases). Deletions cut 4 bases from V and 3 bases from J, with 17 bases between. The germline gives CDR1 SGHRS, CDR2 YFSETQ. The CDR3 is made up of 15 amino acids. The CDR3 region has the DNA TGCGCCAGCAGCCTAAGCCCGACAGTGGGCTACGAGCAGTACTTC. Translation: CASSLSPTVGYEQYF.

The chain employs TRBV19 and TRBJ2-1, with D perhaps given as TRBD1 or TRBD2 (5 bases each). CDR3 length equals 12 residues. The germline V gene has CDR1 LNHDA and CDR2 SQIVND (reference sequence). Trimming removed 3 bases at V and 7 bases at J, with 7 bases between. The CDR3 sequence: CASSIWGNEQFF. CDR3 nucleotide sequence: TGTGCCAGTAGTATTTGGGGGAATGAGCAGTTCTTC. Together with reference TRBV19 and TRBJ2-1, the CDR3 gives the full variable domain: DGGITQSPKYLFRKEGQNVTLSCEQNLNHDAMYWYRQDPGQGLRLIYYSQIVNDFQKGDIAEGYSVSREKKESFPLTVTSAQKNPTAFYLCASSIWGNEQFFGPGTRLTVL.

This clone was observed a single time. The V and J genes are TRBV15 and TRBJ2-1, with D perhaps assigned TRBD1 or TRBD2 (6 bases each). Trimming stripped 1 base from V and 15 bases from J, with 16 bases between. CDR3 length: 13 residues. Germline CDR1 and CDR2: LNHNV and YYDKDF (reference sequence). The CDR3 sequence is CATSRGEGGGLFF. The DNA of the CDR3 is TGTGCCACCAGCAGAGGTGAGGGGGGAGGACTGTTCTTC. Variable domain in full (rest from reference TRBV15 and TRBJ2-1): DAMVIQNPRYQVTQFGKPVTLSCSQTLNHNVMYWYQQKSSQAPKLLFHYYDKDFNNEADTPDNFQSRRPNTSFCFLDIRSPGLGDTAMYLCATSRGEGGGLFFGPGTRLTVL.

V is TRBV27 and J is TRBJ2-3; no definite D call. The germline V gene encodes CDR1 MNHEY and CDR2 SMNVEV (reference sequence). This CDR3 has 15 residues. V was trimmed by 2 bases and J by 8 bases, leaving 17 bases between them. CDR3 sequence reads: CASSLGNRPRATQYF. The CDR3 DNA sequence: TGTGCCAGCAGTTTAGGCAACCGACCGCGAGCTACGCAGTATTTT.

This chain's CDR3 is CASSFRNTQYF. CDR3 in DNA: TGTGCCAGCAGTTTCCGTAATACGCAGTATTTT. This chain joins TRBV27 and TRBJ2-3; D unclear. Looked up from germline, CDR1 is MNHEY and CDR2 is SMNVEV (reference sequence). The CDR3 contains 11 residues. Trimming took off 3 bases at V and 7 bases at J, with 5 bases between the two ends.

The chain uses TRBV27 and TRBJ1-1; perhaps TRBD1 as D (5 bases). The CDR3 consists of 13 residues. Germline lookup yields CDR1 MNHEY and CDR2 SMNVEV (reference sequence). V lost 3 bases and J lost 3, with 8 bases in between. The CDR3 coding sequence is TGTGCCAGCAGTTTCAGGGAGGACACTGAAGCTTTCTTT. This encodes CASSFREDTEAFF.

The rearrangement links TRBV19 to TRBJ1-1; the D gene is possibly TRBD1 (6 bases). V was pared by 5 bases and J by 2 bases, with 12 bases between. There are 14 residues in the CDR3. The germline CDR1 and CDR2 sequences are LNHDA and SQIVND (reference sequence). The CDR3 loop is CASSVAGANTEAFF. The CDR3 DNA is TGTGCCAGTAGTGTGGCAGGGGCTAACACTGAAGCTTTCTTT.

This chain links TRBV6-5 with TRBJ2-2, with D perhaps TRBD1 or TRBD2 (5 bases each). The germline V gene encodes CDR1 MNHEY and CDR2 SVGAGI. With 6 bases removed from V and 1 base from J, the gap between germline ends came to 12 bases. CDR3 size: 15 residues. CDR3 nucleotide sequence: TGTGCCAGCAGGGGGGACGAATGGAACACCGGGGAGCTGTTTTTT. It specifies CASRGDEWNTGELFF.

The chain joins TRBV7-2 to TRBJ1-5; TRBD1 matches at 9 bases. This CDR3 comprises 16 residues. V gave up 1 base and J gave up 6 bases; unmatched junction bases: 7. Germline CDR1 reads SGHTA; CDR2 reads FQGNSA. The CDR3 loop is CASSLGWDRVSQPQHF. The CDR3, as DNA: TGTGCCAGCAGCTTAGGATGGGACAGGGTTTCTCAGCCCCAGCATTTT.

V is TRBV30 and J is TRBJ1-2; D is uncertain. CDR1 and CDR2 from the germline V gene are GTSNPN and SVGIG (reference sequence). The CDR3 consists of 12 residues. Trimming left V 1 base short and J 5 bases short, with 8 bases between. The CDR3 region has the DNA TGTGCCTGGAGTGCGGACGGTTATGGCTACACCTTC. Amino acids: CAWSADGYGYTF.

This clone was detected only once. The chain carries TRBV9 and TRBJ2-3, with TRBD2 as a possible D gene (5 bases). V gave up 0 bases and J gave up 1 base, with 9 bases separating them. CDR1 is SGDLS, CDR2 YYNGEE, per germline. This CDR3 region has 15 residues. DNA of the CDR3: TGTGCCAGCAGCGTAGAAAGCGGAGGCACAGATACGCAGTATTTT. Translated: CASSVESGGTDTQYF.